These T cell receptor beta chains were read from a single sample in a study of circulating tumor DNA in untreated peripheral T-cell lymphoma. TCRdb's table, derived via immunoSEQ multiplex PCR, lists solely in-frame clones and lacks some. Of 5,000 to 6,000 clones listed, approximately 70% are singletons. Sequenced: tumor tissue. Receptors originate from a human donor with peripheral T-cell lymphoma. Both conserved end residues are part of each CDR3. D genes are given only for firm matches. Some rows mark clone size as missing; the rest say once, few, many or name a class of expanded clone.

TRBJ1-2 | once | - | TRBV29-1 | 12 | TGCAGCGTTGAGGGACACTCCTATGGCTACACCTTC | CSVEGHSYGYTF
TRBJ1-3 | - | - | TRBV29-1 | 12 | TGCAGCGATCAGATTCCCGGAAACACCATATATTTT | CSDQIPGNTIYF
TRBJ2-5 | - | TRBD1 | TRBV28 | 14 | TGTGCCAGCAGGCTACAGGGGGCCCAAGAGACCCAGTACTTC | CASRLQGAQETQYF
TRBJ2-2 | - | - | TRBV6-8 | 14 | TGTGCCGGACGACGGGAGCTAAACACCGGGGAGCTGTTTTTT | CAGRRELNTGELFF
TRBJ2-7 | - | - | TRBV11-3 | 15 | TGTGCCAGCAGCAAAGGACGGGCGGGTTCCTACGAGCAGTACTTC | CASSKGRAGSYEQYF
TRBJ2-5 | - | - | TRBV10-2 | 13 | TGCGCCAGCAGTGAGGCAGGAGGAGAGACCCAGTACTTC | CASSEAGGETQYF
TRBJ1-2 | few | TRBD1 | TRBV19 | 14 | TGTGCCAGTAGTTCCGTGGACAGGGATTACGGCTACACCTTC | CASSSVDRDYGYTF
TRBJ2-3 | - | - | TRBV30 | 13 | TGTGCCCTCAGCGTCGGCGGGGCAGATACGCAGTATTTT | CALSVGGADTQYF
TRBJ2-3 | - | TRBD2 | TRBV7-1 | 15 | TGTACCAGCAGCCCCGGGAGGGCGAGCACAGATACGCAGTATTTT | CTSSPGRASTDTQYF
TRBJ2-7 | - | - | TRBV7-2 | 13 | TGTGCCAGCAGTTCAGGGGTTGGCGACGAGCAGTACTTC | CASSSGVGDEQYF
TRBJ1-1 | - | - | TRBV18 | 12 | TGTGCCAGCTCACGGCAGAACACTGAAGCTTTCTTT | CASSRQNTEAFF
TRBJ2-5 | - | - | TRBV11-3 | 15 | TGTGCCAGCAGCTTAGAAGTGGGAGTGGGGGAGACCCAGTACTTC | CASSLEVGVGETQYF
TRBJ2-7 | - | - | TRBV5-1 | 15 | TGCGCCAGCAGCTTGGGCCAGGGCCCATCCTACGAGCAGTACTTC | CASSLGQGPSYEQYF
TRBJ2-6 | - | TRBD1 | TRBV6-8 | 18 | TGTGCCAGCAGCCTGATACCAGGGGGCGGGTCTGGGGCCAACGTCCTGACTTTC | CASSLIPGGGSGANVLTF
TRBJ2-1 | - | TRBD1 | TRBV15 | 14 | TGTGCCTCCAAACCGGGACAGGGAGTTAATGAGCAGTTCTTC | CASKPGQGVNEQFF
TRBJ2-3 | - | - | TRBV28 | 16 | TGTGCCAGCAGTTTAGTAGGGAGGCTCCTCACAGATACGCAGTATTTT | CASSLVGRLLTDTQYF
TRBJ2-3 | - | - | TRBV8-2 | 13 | TGTGCCAGCAGTTTAGAGGGCCCAGATACGCAGTATTTT | CASSLEGPDTQYF
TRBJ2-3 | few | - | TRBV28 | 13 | TGTGCCAGCCGTTTGGGGGGCTCAGATACGCAGTATTTT | CASRLGGSDTQYF
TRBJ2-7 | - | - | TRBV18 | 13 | TGTGCCAGCTCACCCCCCTCGGCCTACGAGCAGTACTTC | CASSPPSAYEQYF
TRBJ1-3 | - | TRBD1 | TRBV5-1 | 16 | TGCGCCAGCAGTGAACAGGGGGTTGAGTCTGGAAACACCATATATTTT | CASSEQGVESGNTIYF
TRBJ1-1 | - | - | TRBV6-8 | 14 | TGTGCCAGCAGTTTACCGCCGGTAGGGTCGATAGCTTTCTTT | CASSLPPVGSIAFF
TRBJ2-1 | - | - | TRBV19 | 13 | TGTGCCAGTAGTATTGTCGGGAAGAATGAGCAGTTCTTC | CASSIVGKNEQFF
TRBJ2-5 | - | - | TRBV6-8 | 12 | TGTGCCAGCAGTTACTCGAGGGAGACCCAGTACTTC | CASSYSRETQYF
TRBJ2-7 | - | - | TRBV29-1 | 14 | TGCAGCGTTGAAGGGTGGGGGACGGCTTACGAGCAGTACTTC | CSVEGWGTAYEQYF
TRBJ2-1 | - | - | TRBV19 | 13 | TGTGCCAGTAGTTCGACTACTAACAATGAGCAGTTCTTC | CASSSTTNNEQFF
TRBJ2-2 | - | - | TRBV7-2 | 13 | TGTGCCAGCAGTCACGCCGACACCGGGGAGCTGTTTTTT | CASSHADTGELFF
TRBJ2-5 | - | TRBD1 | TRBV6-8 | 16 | TGTGCCAGCAGTTACCACAGGACAGGGGGCTTGTGGTCCCAGTACTTC | CASSYHRTGGLWSQYF
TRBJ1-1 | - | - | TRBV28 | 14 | TGTGCCAGCGGAGACAGAACTAAGACCACTGAAGCTTTCTTT | CASGDRTKTTEAFF
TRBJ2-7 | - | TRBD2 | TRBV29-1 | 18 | TGCAGCCACTCTGGAGGGGCTAGCGGGAGAGGGGGCTCCTACGAGCAGTACTTC | CSHSGGASGRGGSYEQYF
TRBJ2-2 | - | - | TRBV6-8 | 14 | TGTGCCAGCATTCCGGGAGCTAACACCGGGGAGCTGTTTTTT | CASIPGANTGELFF
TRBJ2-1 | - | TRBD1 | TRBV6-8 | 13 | TGTGCCAGCAGAGAGACAGGGGGGAATGAGCAGTTCTTC | CASRETGGNEQFF
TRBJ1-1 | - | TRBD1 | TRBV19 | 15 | TGTGCCAGTAGAACTCAGGGGGGAATGAACACTGAAGCTTTCTTT | CASRTQGGMNTEAFF
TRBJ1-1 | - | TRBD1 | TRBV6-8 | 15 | TGTGCCAGCAGTCACGGGACAGGGCCCGGCACTGAAGCTTTCTTT | CASSHGTGPGTEAFF
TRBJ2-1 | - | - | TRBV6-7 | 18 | TGTGCCAGCAGTGAAGCCCCAGACATCTTCTCGGACTACGATGAGCAGTTCTTC | CASSEAPDIFSDYDEQFF
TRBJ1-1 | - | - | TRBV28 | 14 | TGTGCCAGCAGTTCCCCCGGGGGAACCACTGAAGCTTTCTTT | CASSSPGGTTEAFF
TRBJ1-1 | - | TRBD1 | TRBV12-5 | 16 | TGTGCTAGTGGTTTGGTCCCTGGGACAGGGGAGACTGAAGCTTTCTTT | CASGLVPGTGETEAFF
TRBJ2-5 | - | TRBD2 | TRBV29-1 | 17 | TGCAGCGTTGGTGGACTAGCGAGTCCCGAGCAGGGAGAGACCCAGTACTTC | CSVGGLASPEQGETQYF
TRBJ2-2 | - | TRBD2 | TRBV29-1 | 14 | TGCAGCGGTCTAGCGGGAGGGCCGACCGGGGAGCTGTTTTTT | CSGLAGGPTGELFF
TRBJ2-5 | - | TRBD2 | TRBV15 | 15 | TGTGCCACCAGCGGTGTAGCGGGAAACCAAGAGACCCAGTACTTC | CATSGVAGNQETQYF
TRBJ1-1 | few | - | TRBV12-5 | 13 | TGTGCTAGTGGTTCCCCCAGACAGGCTGAAGCTTTCTTT | CASGSPRQAEAFF
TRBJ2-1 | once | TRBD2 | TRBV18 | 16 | TGTGCCAGCTCACCCGGGACTACCAAAACCTACAATGAGCAGTTCTTC | CASSPGTTKTYNEQFF
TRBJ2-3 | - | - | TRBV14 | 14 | TGTGCCAGCAGCCTAAACAGGGCCACAGATACGCAGTATTTT | CASSLNRATDTQYF
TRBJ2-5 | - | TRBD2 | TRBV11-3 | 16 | TGTGCCAGCAGCTTAGTTGGAGCGGGAGGGCCGTTGACCCAGTACTTC | CASSLVGAGGPLTQYF
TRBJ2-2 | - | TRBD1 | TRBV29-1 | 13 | TGCAGCGTTGGAAACAGGGGGACCGGGGAGCTGTTTTTT | CSVGNRGTGELFF
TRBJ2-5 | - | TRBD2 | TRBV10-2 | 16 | TGCGCCAGCAGTGAGCCGGGACTAGCGGGAGTGGAGACCCAGTACTTC | CASSEPGLAGVETQYF
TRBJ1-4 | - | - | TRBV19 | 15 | TGTGCCAGTAGTCCCATTGGGGGAAGGGATAAAAAACTGTTTTTT | CASSPIGGRDKKLFF